Given below is one TCR beta chain in context. The antigen is undetermined. These data belong to a study of cytomegalovirus exposure and HLA in healthy donors. Background on the study: Ancestry clustering placed roughly 86% of about 400 genotyped donors in the Caucasian-associated cluster. Study results and limitations: In a later analysis, DRB1 alleles had the most associated TCRs; HLA-C alleles the fewest. In an earlier analysis, about 87% or about 30%: the productive usage of most TCR beta V segments.

Germline CDR1 reads ENHRY; CDR2 reads SYGVKD. Trimming took 6 bases from V and 8 from J, leaving 13 bases between them. The CDR3 totals 12 residues. 60 Vbeta and 13 Jbeta primers were used in PCR. Generated by immunoSEQ multiplex PCR, the TCRdb table keeps only in-frame clones and is missing some. The table lists approximately 110,000 clones, about 70% of them singletons. Sequenced material: PBMCs. The receptor was derived from a woman younger than 45 in good health and CMV-seronegative. This chain joins TRBV10-3 and TRBJ1-2; weak D call: TRBD1 (5 bases). The CDR3 loop is CAISRGGEGYTF. The DNA for the CDR3 is TGTGCCATCAGCCGGGGAGGGGAAGGCTACACCTTC.